The entry below gives a single TCR beta chain sequence along with its context. Antigen unknown. This CDR3 contains 17 residues. The germline gives CDR1 SGHDN, CDR2 FVKESK. Deletions cut 4 bases from V and 4 bases from J, with 21 bases between. This specimen belongs to a study of T-cell reconstitution after alpha-beta-depleted transplantation in children. Unique molecular identifiers were built into the TCRbeta library. TCRdb analysed the PCR reads with MiXCR anew, one entry per CDR3 protein. The sample comprises about 830,000 distinct CDR3 sequences, under 20% of which are singletons, and approximately 4.5% rests with the top ten. The study's findings and limits: Recipient T cells and thymic progenitors that survived were the source of the high TCRbeta diversity seen at day 60 in some patients. Two months or so post-transplant, alpha-beta T cells reportedly derived from several hundred expanded graft clones. Diversity and T-cell counts at one year after transplant derived mostly from new T cells.

The clonotype comes from a male patient aged 10 to 17 who had a stem cell transplant for acute lymphoblastic leukemia, so the T cells may come from the graft donor. The rearrangement links TRBV14 to TRBJ2-3; D might be TRBD2 (6 bases). The sample here was PBMCs, mostly from graft donor cells, taken 360 days after TCRalphabeta/CD19-depleted stem cell transplant. The CDR3 loop is CASSPYPGLRPADTQYF. Written as DNA, the CDR3 is TGTGCCAGCAGCCCTTATCCGGGACTCCGTCCTGCAGATACGCAGTATTTT.